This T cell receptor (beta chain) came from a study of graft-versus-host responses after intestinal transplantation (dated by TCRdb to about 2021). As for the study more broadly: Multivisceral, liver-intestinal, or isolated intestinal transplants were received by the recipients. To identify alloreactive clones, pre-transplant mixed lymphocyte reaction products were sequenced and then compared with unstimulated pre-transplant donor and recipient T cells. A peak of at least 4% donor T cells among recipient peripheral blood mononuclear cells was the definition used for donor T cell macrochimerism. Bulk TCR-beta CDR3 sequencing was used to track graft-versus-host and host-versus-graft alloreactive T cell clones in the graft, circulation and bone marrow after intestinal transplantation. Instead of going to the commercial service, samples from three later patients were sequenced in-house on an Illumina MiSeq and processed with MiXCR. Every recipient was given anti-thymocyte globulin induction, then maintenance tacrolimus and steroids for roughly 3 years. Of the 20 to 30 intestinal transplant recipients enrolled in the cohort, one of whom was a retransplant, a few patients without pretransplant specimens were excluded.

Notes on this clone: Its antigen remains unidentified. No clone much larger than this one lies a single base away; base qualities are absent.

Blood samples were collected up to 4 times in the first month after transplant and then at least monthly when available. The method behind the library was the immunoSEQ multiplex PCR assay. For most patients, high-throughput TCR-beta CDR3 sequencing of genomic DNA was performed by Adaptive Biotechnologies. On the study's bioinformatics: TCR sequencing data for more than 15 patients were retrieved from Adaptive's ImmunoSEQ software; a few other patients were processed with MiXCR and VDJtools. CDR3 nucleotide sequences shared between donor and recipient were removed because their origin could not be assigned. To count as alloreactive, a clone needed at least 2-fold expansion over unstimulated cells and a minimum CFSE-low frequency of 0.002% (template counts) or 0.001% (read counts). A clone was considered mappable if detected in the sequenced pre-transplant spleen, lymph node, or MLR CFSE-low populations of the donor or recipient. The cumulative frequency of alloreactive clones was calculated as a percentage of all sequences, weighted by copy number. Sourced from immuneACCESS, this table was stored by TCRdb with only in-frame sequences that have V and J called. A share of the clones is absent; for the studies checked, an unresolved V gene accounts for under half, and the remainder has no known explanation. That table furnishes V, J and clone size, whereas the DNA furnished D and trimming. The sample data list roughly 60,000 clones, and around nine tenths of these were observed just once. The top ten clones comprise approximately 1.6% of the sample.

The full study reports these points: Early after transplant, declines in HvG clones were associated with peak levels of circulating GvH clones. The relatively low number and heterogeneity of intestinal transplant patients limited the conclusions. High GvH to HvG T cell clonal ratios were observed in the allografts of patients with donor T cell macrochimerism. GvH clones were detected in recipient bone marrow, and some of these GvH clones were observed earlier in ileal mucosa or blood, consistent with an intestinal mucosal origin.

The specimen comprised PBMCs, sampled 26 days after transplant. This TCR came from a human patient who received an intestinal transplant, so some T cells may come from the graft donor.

The sequence in DNA is TGTGCCAGCAGCTCCAGGGACAGGGAGGTGGAAGAGACCCAGTACTTC. This sequence encodes CASSSRDREVEETQYF. Here the chain combines TRBV7-9 and TRBJ2-5; 9 junctional bases match TRBD1. Taken from cysteine to phenylalanine, the CDR3 has 16 residues. Of the read, only the CDR3 DNA is kept; its 48 bases are in frame from base 1. CDR1 and CDR2, looked up from the germline V gene (reference sequence), are SEHNR and FQNEAQ. Ends trimmed: V by 4 bases, J by 3 bases; bases unmatched to a gene: 9.